This TCR beta chain was sequenced for a study of blood T cell repertoires in COVID-19 (dated by TCRdb to 2019 to 2021). Some background on the complete study: Samples covering the acute and convalescent phases of COVID-19 were provided by collaborators in the United States, Italy and Spain. The repertoires were released in a freely available public database meant as a resource for research on the immune response to SARS-CoV-2. HLA class I and class II types, where available, came from metadata supplied by the sample provider rather than from assay-based typing. Deeply sampled blood TCRbeta repertoires from subjects exposed to, actively infected with, or recovered from COVID-19 were included in the dataset. The prospective study material was composed of cDNA or gDNA derived from T cells, B-cell-depleted T cells, or PBMCs. Samples were obtained from the ongoing ImmuneRACE study (first 160 participants) and from 1,200 or so subjects provided by 6 global collaborators. A de-identified subject ID, COVID-19 status, age in years and sex were almost always included in the sample metadata.

TCRbeta CDR3 regions were amplified from genomic DNA using the immunoSEQ Assay, a bias-controlled multiplex PCR. The authors' pipeline ran thus. The number of nucleated cells in each sample was estimated from the amplification of reference gene primers within the assay. To quantify the absolute abundance of each unique TCRbeta CDR3 rearrangement, sequence reads were collapsed and filtered. Productive Simpson clonality was computed per sample as the square root of Simpson's diversity index over productive rearrangements. TCRdb stores this immuneACCESS table with in-frame sequences only. Part of the clones is absent; in the studies checked, under half of the shortfall reflects unresolved V genes, and no reason is known for the rest. D and trimming come from the DNA, and the V and J calls and clone size come from that table. The sample has about 240,000 clones on record, roughly four fifths of them singletons. The ten largest clones capture approximately 9.4% of the sample.

Whole blood was collected in K2EDTA tubes by collaborating institutions according to the institutions' own protocols. Collaborator samples were shipped for TCRbeta analysis as frozen whole blood, isolated PBMCs, or DNA extracted from either sample type. From a lookup of the germline V gene, CDR1 and CDR2 are SGHVS and FQNEAQ. The V end loses 2 bases and the J end loses 5 bases, and a stretch of 10 bases separates them. The CDR3 runs 15 amino acids, cysteine and phenylalanine included. Only the CDR3 part of the read is kept: 45 bases, read in frame from the first base. The paper's findings and limits, for the study overall: The quantity of clinical and demographic metadata differed by source and by participant and was supplied without curation.

Points on this clone: Its antigen is unknown. The sample holds no much larger clone one base away, and base qualities are not on file.

This clonotype was obtained from an elderly woman with acute or convalescent COVID-19. Sequencing was carried out using peripheral blood. The V and J genes are TRBV7-8 and TRBJ1-6, with TRBD1 as a weak D call on 5 bases. The CDR3 protein sequence reads: CASSLSSGNNSPLHF. The DNA sequence follows: TGTGCCAGCAGCTTATCATCAGGGAATAATTCACCCCTCCACTTT.